These T cell receptor beta chains were read from a single sample in a study of T cell repertoires in aging, cancer and after chemotherapy. TCRdb reprocessed the multiplex PCR reads via MiXCR and lists one record per CDR3 protein. The sample includes over 1,400 distinct CDR3 sequences, around a quarter of them seen just once. Input material: blood. The receptors here all came from a human donor with a blood cancer. CDR3s include the opening cysteine and the closing phenylalanine or tryptophan.

cdr3_aa	v_call
CSAGTSGRAKNIQYF	TRBV20-1
CASSLSNRGAYGNQPQHF	TRBV12-3/TRBV12-4
CASREGAGQPQHF	TRBV28
CASSFAETQYF	TRBV7-2
CAWDTGWTQYNEQFF	TRBV30
CASSQEVPGLAQVFSGDTQYF	TRBV4-2
CASGLSGGNTGELFF	TRBV5-4
CASSLEEVMNTEAFF	TRBV5-1
CATSLGGQGGEQYF	TRBV10-3
CASSLAAGGSNTGELFF	TRBV5-6
CASTSFRRAETQYF	TRBV7-2
CASSEANRGNYGYTF	TRBV6-1
CASTDWAVNTGELFF	TRBV19
CASEDRADTGELFF	TRBV6-1
CSAIWGVPGNEQFF	TRBV20-1
CASPGRWETQYF	TRBV6-1
CASSGHRSQETQYF	TRBV25-1
CASSFTGGSEQYF	TRBV19
CASSLVGTGGEKLFF	TRBV5-1
CASSDSSGGADGYTF	TRBV6-4
CAITAGPAYEQYF	TRBV10-3
CSVSGTSGTNTGELFF	TRBV29-1
CASSRDRTVDTQYF	TRBV25-1
CASSSTAEKLFF	TRBV6-2/TRBV6-3
CASSPPTNTGELFF	TRBV5-1
CASTTSGSNTGELFF	TRBV6-1
CASSLAGGREGYGYTF	TRBV7-2
CASNLDGSNQPQHF	TRBV11-1
CASSPFVGQASYEQYF	TRBV5-5
CASSQGRSTGELFF	TRBV6-1
CATKNPGGGSPCTDTQYF	TRBV21-1
CASSAGTGSNYGYTF	TRBV5-4
CASSPGLIGTTDTQYF	TRBV6-1
CASSPKVGGEQYF	TRBV7-3
CAWSRVQANTDTQYF	TRBV30
CASSLAGTGGEKLFF	TRBV5-1
CASKATSNEQFF	TRBV6-2/TRBV6-3
CSARSGTSGRVETQYF	TRBV20-1
CATSRGVRDGGNIQYF	TRBV15
CASRIRKDTGYNEQFF	TRBV28
CASSSTGNTRTDTQYF	TRBV5-6
CASNRGGNEDTQYF	TRBV19
CASSDRGTEAFF	TRBV10-1
CASSLNDAARRFF	TRBV7-3
CASSLVGETQYF	TRBV6-2/TRBV6-3
CSASGTAKAKNIQYF	TRBV29-1
CASSFGTSGTDTQYF	TRBV7-6
CASSFGSGNSPLHF	TRBV10-1
CASSPRGPSTNEKLFF	TRBV18
CASSPRRDNEQFF	TRBV18
CASSLDRTGREAFF	TRBV11-3
CSASRGGGADNEQFF	TRBV20-1
CASSLGQFGVTEAFF	TRBV7-9
CASRDPGQDYGYTF	TRBV7-3